Each of the 29 T cell receptor beta chains below was sequenced from the same sample in a study of blood T cell repertoires in COVID-19. Sequencing used immunoSEQ multiplex PCR; TCRdb keeps in-frame clones, though not all of them. This table has 29,000 or so clones, around 82% appearing once. Sequences were obtained from peripheral blood. These receptors were obtained from a man older than 75 with active COVID-19.

This clone was recorded once. The chain employs TRBV15 and TRBJ1-1, with D perhaps matching TRBD1 (5 bases). Per germline, CDR1 LNHNV and CDR2 YYDKDF (reference sequence). The CDR3 contains 16 residues. Trimming removed 5 bases at V and 1 base at J, with 17 bases between. The CDR3 is CATSFEMGQKNTEAFF. CDR3 coding DNA: TGTGCCACCAGCTTTGAGATGGGGCAGAAGAACACTGAAGCTTTCTTT.

In DNA, the CDR3 is TGCGCCAGCAGTGCGATCGATAGCTCTGGGGCCAACGTCCTGACTTTC. Its protein product is CASSAIDSSGANVLTF. This chain connects TRBV10-2 to TRBJ2-6, with D hard to call. From germline, CDR1 is WSHSY and CDR2 SAAADI. The CDR3 is 16 amino acids. The V end was cut by 4 bases, the J end by 0 bases, with 10 bases between.

The chain is built from TRBV3-1 (or the pseudogene TRBV3-2) and TRBJ2-2, with TRBD2 matching 10 bases. Looked up from germline, CDR1 is LGHDT and CDR2 is YNNKEL (reference sequence). The CDR3 spans 15 residues. Unmatched junction bases numbered 1, after V lost 4 bases and J lost 2 bases. The CDR3 DNA reads as TGTGCCAGCAGCCTAGCGGGGGGAAACACCGGGGAGCTGTTTTTT. Translation gives CASSLAGGNTGELFF.

Notes on this clone: At the DNA level, this CDR3 is encoded by other sequences in the same sample as well. This chain uses TRBV6-5 with TRBJ1-1; D is undetermined. The CDR3 contains 14 residues. Per germline, CDR1 MNHEY and CDR2 SVGAGI. Deletions cut 2 bases from V and 1 base from J, with 8 bases between. CDR3 residues: CASSYVGGNTEAFF. DNA of the CDR3: TGTGCCAGCAGTTACGTGGGAGGGAACACTGAAGCTTTCTTT.

This clone has a single count. The V gene is TRBV18, the J gene TRBJ2-5; 8 bases line up with TRBD1. The V segment lost 0 bases and the J segment 2 bases; nucleotides outside the gene matches: 17. CDR3 size: 20 residues. Germline lookup yields CDR1 KGHSH and CDR2 LQKENI. The CDR3 protein is CASSPPNFVRGQVQQETQYF. The CDR3 DNA reads TGTGCCAGCTCACCACCGAACTTTGTGAGGGGACAGGTGCAACAAGAGACCCAGTACTTC.

The table lists this clone with a count of one. This rearrangement joins TRBV12-3 or TRBV12-4 to TRBJ1-2, with TRBD1 as a possible D gene (5 bases). V lost 3 bases and J 5 bases, leaving 7 bases between the germline ends. This CDR3 has 12 amino acids. CDR3 loop: CASSFTGYGYTF. The CDR3, as DNA: TGTGCCAGCAGTTTCACAGGTTATGGCTACACCTTC.

The chain carries TRBV5-4 and TRBJ2-2; TRBD2 aligns across 12 bases. There are 15 residues in the CDR3. Germline assignment: CDR1 SGHNT and CDR2 YYREEE (reference sequence). Losses at the gene ends were 4 bases for V and 6 bases for J; bases not matched to a gene: 4. The chain's CDR3 is CASSVGLAGPGELFF. The CDR3 region has the DNA TGTGCCAGCAGCGTGGGACTAGCGGGTCCCGGGGAGCTGTTTTTT.

This CDR3 is CASSPGTATNSPLHF. In nucleotides, the CDR3 is TGTGCCAGCAGCCCGGGGACAGCAACTAATTCACCCCTCCACTTT. The V call is TRBV4-2, the J call TRBJ1-6, with 7 bases fitting TRBD1. The length of the CDR3 is 15 residues. Germline loops: CDR1 LGHNA, CDR2 YNFKEQ. Trimming cost V 4 bases and J 6 bases; bases outside gene matches: 6.

The J gene is TRBJ2-5, the V gene TRBV11-2; 8 bases match TRBD1. The V gene's germline CDR1 is SGHAT and CDR2 FQNNGV. The trim removed 3 bases at V and 1 base at J, leaving 10 bases unmatched. The CDR3 has 17 residues. CDR3 sequence: CASSLGQGANFQETQYF. DNA for the CDR3: TGTGCCAGCAGCTTGGGGCAGGGGGCGAATTTCCAAGAGACCCAGTACTTC.

This rearrangement joins TRBV3-1 (or the pseudogene TRBV3-2) to TRBJ2-1, with 9 bases fitting TRBD2. Germline assignment: CDR1 LGHDT and CDR2 YNNKEL (reference sequence). Unmatched junction bases numbered 2, after V lost 4 bases and J lost 7 bases. The CDR3 runs 13 residues. The CDR3 loop is CASSLSGGNEQFF. The CDR3 DNA reads as TGTGCCAGCAGCCTCAGCGGGGGGAATGAGCAGTTCTTC.

The gene calls are TRBV7-2 and TRBJ2-3, with 10 bases identical to TRBD2. J gave up 4 bases and V 5 bases, and 3 bases lay outside the gene matches. The CDR3 covers 14 residues. CDR1 is SGHTA, CDR2 FQGNSA, per germline. The CDR3 sequence: CASSVGTSADTQYF. The CDR3 coding sequence is TGTGCCAGCAGCGTCGGGACTAGCGCAGATACGCAGTATTTT.

The sample holds a few counts of this clone. The CDR3 spells CASTVEGSNQPQHF. As DNA, the CDR3 is TGTGCCAGCACGGTAGAGGGTAGCAATCAGCCCCAGCATTTT. The chain employs TRBV2 and TRBJ1-5, with unresolved D. Germline V CDR1 and CDR2: SNHLY, FYNNEI. The CDR3 loop spans 14 amino acids. V dropped 7 bases and J dropped 0 bases, with 10 bases sitting between them.

V usage is TRBV2 and J usage is TRBJ1-1, with 9 positions matching TRBD1. Germline loops: CDR1 SNHLY, CDR2 FYNNEI. The CDR3 totals 17 residues. Germline trimming cut 0 bases from V and 6 bases from J; bases unmatched to any gene: 11. In nucleotides, the CDR3 is TGTGCCAGCAGTGAAGCGCGGGGGACAGGGACAGGCGCTGAAGCTTTCTTT. It yields the protein CASSEARGTGTGAEAFF.

V is TRBV5-1 and J is TRBJ2-7; 7 nucleotides agree with TRBD2. The CDR3 runs to 13 residues. From germline, CDR1 is SGHRS and CDR2 YFSETQ. V lost 0 bases and J lost 6; bases outside the gene matches: 3. CDR3 protein: CASSLVLAVEQYF. CDR3 DNA: TGCGCCAGCAGCTTGGTTCTAGCGGTCGAGCAGTACTTC.

J is TRBJ2-7 and V is TRBV6-1; tentative D call: TRBD2 (6 bases). CDR1 and CDR2 from the germline V gene are MNHNS and SASEGT. V was cut by 2 bases and J by 7 bases, with 18 bases left in between. The CDR3 is 15 amino acids. CDR3 sequence reads: CASSESFAGRWEQYF. The DNA for the CDR3 is TGTGCCAGCAGTGAAAGCTTCGCGGGGCGTTGGGAGCAGTACTTC.

This chain joins TRBV5-4 and TRBJ2-7; D is unresolved. From germline, CDR1 is SGHNT and CDR2 YYREEE (reference sequence). The CDR3 runs 13 residues. With 0 bases removed from V and 1 base from J, the gap between germline ends came to 5 bases. CDR3 sequence: CASSLDRSYEQYF. The CDR3 region has the DNA TGTGCCAGCAGCTTGGACCGGTCCTACGAGCAGTACTTC.

The J gene is TRBJ2-7, the V gene TRBV5-1; D possibly corresponds to TRBD2 (5 bases). The CDR3 covers 14 residues. V dropped 4 bases and J dropped 2 bases, with 13 bases sitting between them. Germline V gives CDR1 SGHRS, CDR2 YFSETQ. The CDR3 nucleotides read TGCGCCAGCAGCCGGGAAGGGTTTGCCTACGAGCAGTACTTC. It specifies CASSREGFAYEQYF.

V gene TRBV13 combines with J gene TRBJ2-3, with 7 bases matching TRBD2. The CDR3 length is 15 residues. CDR1 PRHDT and CDR2 FYEKMQ come from the germline V gene (reference sequence). Trimming removed 5 bases from V and 4 bases from J; junction bases left unmatched: 9. The CDR3 coding sequence is TGTGCCAGCAGCGAGGCCGGGACTATCTCAGATACGCAGTATTTT. It specifies CASSEAGTISDTQYF.

The V gene is TRBV28, the J gene TRBJ2-3; 10 bases line up with TRBD2. With V trimmed by 4 bases and J by 5 bases, 9 bases remained unmatched. CDR1 MDHEN and CDR2 SYDVKM come from the germline V gene. The CDR3 spans 16 residues. Written as DNA, the CDR3 is TGTGCCAGCAGTTGGTCGAAGCGGGGGGGCAGAGATACGCAGTATTTT. It codes for CASSWSKRGGRDTQYF.

The rearrangement joins TRBV27 to TRBJ1-6; D gene unclear. Trimming left V 1 base short and J 7 bases short, with 8 bases between. The V gene's germline CDR1 is MNHEY and CDR2 SMNVEV (reference sequence). The CDR3 consists of 14 residues. CDR3 region: CASSLWGGNSPLHF. CDR3 bases: TGTGCCAGCAGTTTATGGGGAGGGAATTCACCCCTCCACTTT.

The CDR3 protein is CASSKWGVSYNEQFF. CDR3 sequence (DNA): TGTGCCAGCAGTAAGTGGGGGGTATCGTACAATGAGCAGTTCTTC. This chain links TRBV7-9 with TRBJ2-1; D may be TRBD2 (6 bases). This CDR3 spans 15 amino acids. Germline CDR1 reads SEHNR; CDR2 reads FQNEAQ (reference sequence). V lost 6 bases, J lost 4 bases, and 16 bases lay in between.

The rearrangement uses TRBV12-3 or TRBV12-4 and TRBJ2-1; 8 bases fit TRBD2. With V trimmed by 6 bases and J by 9 bases, 7 bases remained unmatched. The CDR3 totals 13 residues. CDR3 sequence reads: CASSRTSSREQFF. The CDR3 bases are TGTGCCAGCAGCCGGACTAGCTCGCGTGAGCAGTTCTTC.

The chain joins TRBV5-1 to TRBJ2-5, with D perhaps matching TRBD1 (6 bases). Germline CDR1 is SGHRS and CDR2 is YFSETQ. V shed 2 bases and J shed 2 bases, with 10 bases lying between them. This CDR3 contains 14 residues. The CDR3 DNA sequence: TGCGCCAGCAGCTTACAGGGTCGGCAAGAGACCCAGTACTTC. Protein sequence: CASSLQGRQETQYF.

This sequence joins TRBV6-5 and TRBJ2-1; maybe TRBD1 (6 bases). The CDR3 sequence is 14 residues long. With 2 bases removed from V and 3 bases from J, the gap between germline ends came to 8 bases. Germline V lookup: CDR1 MNHEY, CDR2 SVGAGI. Here the CDR3 DNA reads TGTGCCAGCAGTTACCAACAGGGCTACAATGAGCAGTTCTTC. Amino acids: CASSYQQGYNEQFF.

This chain joins TRBV6-5 and TRBJ2-5, with D possibly being TRBD1 (6 bases). CDR3 length: 14 residues. Trimming stripped 7 bases from V and 2 bases from J, with 14 bases between. Germline V gene sequence: CDR1 MNHEY, CDR2 SVGAGI. CDR3 bases: TGTGCCAGCAACAGGGAACCGCGGCAAGAGACCCAGTACTTC. Residues: CASNREPRQETQYF.

The chain uses TRBV11-2 and TRBJ2-5, with D maybe TRBD1 (6 bases). Germline V gives CDR1 SGHAT, CDR2 FQNNGV. There are 15 residues in the CDR3. V gave up 5 bases and J gave up 2 bases, with 15 bases separating them. The CDR3 region is CASSLTGTLQETQYF. CDR3 bases: TGTGCCAGCAGCCTGACCGGGACACTGCAAGAGACCCAGTACTTC. Full variable domain (remainder filled in from reference TRBV11-2 and TRBJ2-5): EAGVAQSPRYKIIEKRQSVAFWCNPISGHATLYWYQQILGQGPKLLIQFQNNGVVDDSQLPKDRFSAERLKGVDSTLKIQPAKLEDSAVYLCASSLTGTLQETQYFGPGTRLLVL.

The rearrangement links TRBV5-1 to TRBJ2-2; TRBD2 matches at 7 bases. This CDR3 has 15 residues. J lost 3 bases, V lost 2 bases, and 4 bases had no gene match. Germline V CDR1 and CDR2: SGHRS, YFSETQ. CDR3 amino acids: CASSFDGGDTGELFF. CDR3 coding DNA: TGCGCCAGCAGCTTCGATGGGGGGGACACCGGGGAGCTGTTTTTT.

This clone was recorded only once. The chain recombines TRBV18 with TRBJ1-4; tentatively, D is TRBD1 (5 bases). Germline V CDR1 and CDR2: KGHSH, LQKENI. The CDR3 is 16 amino acids. V lost 3 bases to trimming and J lost 5 bases, with 16 bases between them. The CDR3 here is CASSPFRATENEKLFF. The CDR3 DNA reads TGTGCCAGCTCACCGTTTAGGGCGACAGAAAATGAAAAACTGTTTTTT.

The chain links TRBV5-4 to TRBJ2-3, with D possibly TRBD1 on 6 matching bases. Germline V gene sequence: CDR1 SGHNT, CDR2 YYREEE (reference sequence). V lost 1 base and J 3 bases, leaving 15 bases between the germline ends. The CDR3 contains 16 residues. The CDR3 DNA is TGTGCCAGCAGCTTGTTTTCGAACAGGGCGACAGATACGCAGTATTTT. Translation: CASSLFSNRATDTQYF.